These 14 T cell receptor beta chains were sequenced from one sample in a study of T cell repertoires in cytomegalovirus infection. No cognate antigen is known for these TCRs. TCRdb called the reads again in MiXCR, with one record for every CDR3 protein. Of about 920,000 distinct CDR3 sequences listed, approximately 33% are singletons. The material sequenced was cultured CD8+ T cells from PBMCs, taken from culture after CMV antigen stimulation. These receptors originate from a human donor in good health (CMV status not recorded). Some clones in this sample may be carry-over from other donors' samples.

This clonotype was recorded a few times. The chain carries TRBV10-3 and TRBJ2-2, with D uncertain. The CDR3 extends over 15 amino acids. V shed 5 bases and J shed 4 bases, with 14 bases lying between them. Germline assignment: CDR1 ENHRY and CDR2 SYGVKD. Here the CDR3 DNA reads TGTGCCATCAGTTGGGCCTCTTCCGGCACCGGGGAGCTGTTTTTT. This translates into CAISWASSGTGELFF.

This chain connects TRBV6-2 or TRBV6-3 to TRBJ2-3, with D perhaps matching TRBD1 or TRBD2 (5 bases each). The CDR3 is made up of 13 amino acids. Trimming shortened V by 2 bases and J by 6 bases, and 9 bases separated the two germline ends. Germline values: CDR1 MNHEY, CDR2 SVGEGT. DNA of the CDR3: TGTGCCAGCAGTTACCGGGACGTGGATACGCAGTATTTT. Encoded protein: CASSYRDVDTQYF.

This clonotype was counted a few times. This rearrangement joins TRBV27 to TRBJ2-3; possibly TRBD1 for D (6 bases). CDR3 length: 19 residues. Germline V lookup: CDR1 MNHEY, CDR2 SMNVEV (reference sequence). Trimming removed 5 bases from V and 3 bases from J, with 27 bases in between. The CDR3 loop is CASSLSLGRGHWGTDTQYF. Here the CDR3 DNA reads TGTGCCAGCAGTCTTTCGTTGGGCCGGGGACACTGGGGGACAGATACGCAGTATTTT.

This clonotype was observed a handful of times. The V and J genes are TRBV15 and TRBJ2-1; 12 bases line up with TRBD2. V trimming: 0 bases; J trimming: 2 bases; junction bases outside the gene matches: 11. The germline CDR1 and CDR2 sequences are LNHNV and YYDKDF (reference sequence). This CDR3 has 20 amino acids. The DNA for the CDR3 is TGTGCCACCAGCAGAGAGAGACTAGCGGGGGCGTTACCCACCTACAATGAGCAGTTCTTC. It translates to CATSRERLAGALPTYNEQFF.

This clonotype turned up a few times. V usage is TRBV20-1 and J usage is TRBJ1-6; D gene unclear. The germline V gene has CDR1 DFQATT and CDR2 SNEGSKA (reference sequence). The CDR3 runs 13 residues. V was shortened by 7 bases and J by 9 bases, with 16 bases between the two germline ends. CDR3 protein: CSVPTSIGSPLHF. The DNA for the CDR3 is TGCAGTGTCCCGACTAGTATAGGTTCACCCCTCCACTTT.

For this clonotype: The CDR3 does not end in the conserved phenylalanine or tryptophan, so this is likely a read error. V gene TRBV19 combines with J gene TRBJ1-6; the D is unclear. Germline CDR1 LNHDA, CDR2 SQIVND (reference sequence). V was cut by 3 bases and J by 5 bases, with 8 bases left in between. The CDR3 has 14 amino acids. The CDR3 reads CASSMTQNNSPLHV. In nucleotides, the CDR3 is TGTGCCAGTAGTATGACGCAGAATAATTCACCCCTCCACGTT.

This clonotype showed up just a few times. The chain combines TRBV23-1 with TRBJ2-4, with D perhaps matching TRBD2 (7 bases). TRBV23-1 is an ORF, and what it does is uncertain. The CDR3 runs to 18 residues. V lost 6 bases to trimming and J lost 6 bases, with 27 bases between them. This CDR3 reads CASSPAPERGALGNIQYF. Here the CDR3 DNA reads TGCGCCAGCAGCCCCGCCCCTGAACGGGGGGCCCTCGGAAACATTCAGTACTTC.

The gene calls are TRBV7-8 and TRBJ2-7, with D possibly TRBD2 on 6 matching bases. This CDR3 comprises 16 residues. The V gene lost 4 bases and the J gene lost 2 bases, with 18 bases spanning the gap. The germline V gene has CDR1 SGHVS and CDR2 FQNEAQ. CDR3 DNA: TGTGCCAGCAGCTCTGGGCACGCGGGGCCAGCCTACGAGCAGTACTTC. The encoded protein is CASSSGHAGPAYEQYF.

This clonotype was found many times. The V and J genes are TRBV4-3 and TRBJ2-3; D not resolved. This CDR3 region has 13 residues. Germline V gives CDR1 LGHNA, CDR2 YSLEER. V was pared by 0 bases and J by 2 bases, with 3 bases between. In nucleotides, the CDR3 is TGCGCCAGCAGCCAAGAATCCACAGATACGCAGTATTTT. Encoded protein: CASSQESTDTQYF.

This clonotype came up once. This may be a read error, as it is one base from a much larger clone. The chain recombines TRBV6-5 with TRBJ2-5; 8 bases agree with TRBD2. The CDR3 length is 15 residues. Germline V lookup: CDR1 MNHEY, CDR2 SVGAGI. The CDR3 loop is CVSSPGGAQRETQYF. CDR3 coding DNA: TGTGTCAGCAGCCCGGGGGGGGCCCAGCGCGAGACCCAGTACTTC.

This clonotype was detected once. The chain couples TRBV14 to TRBJ2-7; 10 positions match TRBD2. CDR1 is SGHDN and CDR2 is FVKESK in the germline V gene. CDR3 length: 18 amino acids. The junction had 15 bases not matched to a gene; V was cut back by 0 bases and J by 7 bases. CDR3 sequence: CASSQDYSPSGGSREQYF. The DNA for the CDR3 is TGTGCCAGCAGCCAAGATTATAGCCCTAGCGGGGGCAGCCGGGAGCAGTACTTC.

The count of this clonotype is one. V is TRBV10-3 and J is TRBJ2-5, with 7 nucleotides matching TRBD2. The J segment lost 1 base and the V segment lost 4 bases, leaving 6 bases of the junction unmatched. Germline V gene lookup returns CDR1 ENHRY and CDR2 SYGVKD. CDR3 length: 15 amino acids. The CDR3 sequence: CAISGPGGPQETQYF. For the CDR3, the DNA is TGTGCCATCAGTGGGCCGGGGGGACCCCAAGAGACCCAGTACTTC.

The sample holds a few counts of this clonotype. This chain joins TRBV5-1 and TRBJ2-1, with a tentative D call TRBD1 (6 bases). This CDR3 has 15 residues. The germline CDR1 and CDR2 sequences are SGHRS and YFSETQ. Deletions cut 3 bases from V and 8 bases from J, with 18 bases between. DNA of the CDR3: TGCGCCAGCAGCTATACCTCAAACAGGGCTTATGAGCAGTTCTTC. This sequence encodes CASSYTSNRAYEQFF.

J is TRBJ1-5 and V is TRBV19; tentatively, D is TRBD1 (6 bases). The germline gives CDR1 LNHDA, CDR2 SQIVND (reference sequence). Trimming left V 11 bases short and J 5 bases short, with 19 bases between. This CDR3 contains 14 residues. The CDR3 DNA sequence: TGTGCCGCCCGGGGGGCTCCCCCCTATCAGCCCCAGCATTTT. Translation: CAARGAPPYQPQHF.